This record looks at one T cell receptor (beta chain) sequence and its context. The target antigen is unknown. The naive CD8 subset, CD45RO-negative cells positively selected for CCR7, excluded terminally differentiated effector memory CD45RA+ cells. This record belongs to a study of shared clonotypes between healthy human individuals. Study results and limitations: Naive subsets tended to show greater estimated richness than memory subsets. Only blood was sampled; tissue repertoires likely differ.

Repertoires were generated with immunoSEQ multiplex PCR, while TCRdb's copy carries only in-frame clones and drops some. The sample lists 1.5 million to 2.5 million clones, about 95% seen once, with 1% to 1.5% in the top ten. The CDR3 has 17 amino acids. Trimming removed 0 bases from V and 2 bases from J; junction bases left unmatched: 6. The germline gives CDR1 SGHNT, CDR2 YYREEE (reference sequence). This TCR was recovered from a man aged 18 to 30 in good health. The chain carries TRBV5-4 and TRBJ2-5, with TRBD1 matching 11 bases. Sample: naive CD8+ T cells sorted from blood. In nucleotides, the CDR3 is TGTGCCAGCAGCTTGGACGGGACAGGGGGTGGTCAAGAGACCCAGTACTTC. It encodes CASSLDGTGGGQETQYF.